The 14 T cell receptor beta chains below were found in one sample sequenced in a study of cytomegalovirus exposure and HLA in healthy donors. Both 60 Vbeta primers and 13 Jbeta primers went into the PCR. Repertoires were generated with immunoSEQ multiplex PCR, while TCRdb's copy carries only in-frame clones and drops some. The sample shows around 120,000 clones, approximately 78% of them seen only once. Input material: PBMCs. These receptors originate from a woman between 25 and 40 years old in good health and CMV-seropositive.

This sequence joins TRBV7-9 and TRBJ1-2, with TRBD1 matching over 8 bases. Looked up from germline, CDR1 is SEHNR and CDR2 is FQNEAQ (reference sequence). V lost 5 bases, J lost 7 bases, and 15 bases stayed unmatched. The CDR3 loop spans 16 amino acids. The chain's CDR3 is CASSPPSWTGYFGYTF. As DNA, the CDR3 is TGTGCCAGCAGCCCCCCGTCCTGGACAGGGTATTTTGGCTACACCTTC.

The chain employs TRBV5-1 and TRBJ2-7; no reliable D call. The CDR3 consists of 14 residues. V gave up 0 bases and J gave up 5 bases, with 12 bases separating them. In germline, CDR1 is SGHRS, CDR2 YFSETQ. The CDR3 region is CASSLVTPSNEQYF. In DNA, the CDR3 is TGCGCCAGCAGCTTGGTCACACCCTCGAACGAGCAGTACTTC.

This clone appeared a few times. The chain links TRBV6-5 to TRBJ2-3; TRBD2 matches at 10 bases. Germline V lookup: CDR1 MNHEY, CDR2 SVGAGI. CDR3 size: 15 residues. V shed 7 bases and J 1 base; nucleotides not matched to a gene: 5. The CDR3 region is CASTLLAGGTDTQYF. The CDR3 DNA is TGTGCCAGCACCCTGCTAGCGGGGGGCACAGATACGCAGTATTTT.

The rearrangement uses TRBV30 and TRBJ1-2; the match to TRBD1 covers 7 bases. The CDR3 extends over 12 amino acids. Trimming at V came to 0 bases and at J to 5 bases, leaving 0 bases not matched to a gene. The germline V gene encodes CDR1 GTSNPN and CDR2 SVGIG (reference sequence). CDR3 bases: TGTGCCTGGAGTGTACAGGGGTATGGCTACACCTTC. Amino acid sequence: CAWSVQGYGYTF. Combining the CDR3 with reference TRBV30 and TRBJ1-2 gives the whole variable domain SQTIHQWPATLVQPVGSPLSLECTVEGTSNPNLYWYRQAAGRGLQLLFYSVGIGQISSEVPQNLSASRPQDRQFILSSKKLLLSDSGFYLCAWSVQGYGYTFGSGTRLTVV.

The gene calls are TRBV11-1 and TRBJ2-2; TRBD1 is a possible D gene (7 bases). V shed 1 base and J shed 5 bases, with 17 bases lying between them. The CDR3 extends over 17 amino acids. Germline V gene data show CDR1 as SGHAT and CDR2 as FQDESV (reference sequence). The CDR3 is CASSLGGRGTPTGELFF. The CDR3 DNA is TGTGCCAGCAGCTTAGGGGGCAGGGGGACTCCGACCGGGGAGCTGTTTTTT.

The count of this clone is one. This chain uses TRBV19 with TRBJ1-1; 7 bases line up with TRBD1. The CDR3 runs 15 residues. With 7 bases clipped from V and 0 bases from J, the junction kept 8 bases outside the gene matches. Looked up from germline, CDR1 is LNHDA and CDR2 is SQIVND (reference sequence). The CDR3 DNA reads TGTGCCAGTACTACTGCAGGACAGGTGAACACTGAAGCTTTCTTT. It specifies CASTTAGQVNTEAFF.

The chain employs TRBV2 and TRBJ1-2; D remains ambiguous. CDR3 length equals 15 residues. The ends were cut back, 6 bases at V and 3 bases at J, with 17 bases in the middle. Per the germline V gene, CDR1 is SNHLY and CDR2 is FYNNEI. The CDR3 sequence is CASSPRAGTYYGYTF. The DNA for the CDR3 is TGTGCCAGCAGCCCCCGGGCGGGAACGTACTATGGCTACACCTTC.

This clone was seen more than once but under ten times. This chain links TRBV6-1 with TRBJ2-3; unclear D gene. Trimming pared 10 bases from V and 1 base from J, leaving 15 bases between. Germline lookup yields CDR1 MNHNS and CDR2 SASEGT. CDR3 length: 14 amino acids. CDR3 nucleotides: TGTGCCACCTCGCCAGGCCAGGGCACAGATACGCAGTATTTT. It is translated as CATSPGQGTDTQYF.

The chain uses TRBV30 and TRBJ1-3; 7 bases fit TRBD1. The CDR3 covers 15 residues. V lost 1 base to trimming and J lost 0 bases; unmatched junction nucleotides: 3. Germline CDR1 is GTSNPN and CDR2 is SVGIG (reference sequence). CDR3 sequence: CAWSAGQTSGNTIYF. CDR3 sequence (DNA): TGTGCCTGGAGTGCGGGACAGACCTCTGGAAACACCATATATTTT.

This clone came up once. The J gene is TRBJ1-6, the V gene TRBV4-3; 7 positions agree with TRBD1. Germline CDR1 reads LGHNA; CDR2 reads YSLEER. The ends lost 0 bases at V and 8 bases at J; junction bases unmatched: 10. The CDR3 spans 17 residues. The CDR3, as DNA: TGCGCCAGCAGCCAAGATCCCCCCCGGGACAGTTATTCACCCCTCCACTTT. Translated, it gives CASSQDPPRDSYSPLHF.

The chain is built from TRBV21-1 and TRBJ2-7; the table's D call of TRBD2 was not tested on the DNA. TRBV21-1 is a known pseudogene. The length of the CDR3 is 11 residues. The CDR3 protein is CARIPIEAQYF. The DNA for the CDR3 is TGTGCCCGCATTCCGATTGAAGCCCAGTACTTC.

This clone was observed once. CDR3 amino acids: CASSFTAGDRETQYF. The DNA for the CDR3 is TGTGCCAGCAGCTTTACTGCAGGGGACCGGGAGACCCAGTACTTC. The chain employs TRBV11-2 and TRBJ2-5; maybe TRBD1 (6 bases). The length of the CDR3 is 15 residues. V lost 3 bases and J 5 bases, leaving 16 bases between the germline ends. The germline gives CDR1 SGHAT, CDR2 FQNNGV.

V gene TRBV27 combines with J gene TRBJ1-2; TRBD1 is a possible D gene (6 bases). V lost 0 bases, J lost 8 bases, and 13 bases lay in between. The V gene's germline CDR1 is MNHEY and CDR2 SMNVEV (reference sequence). The CDR3 is 14 amino acids. This CDR3 is CASSLSPGAHGYTF. Written as DNA, the CDR3 is TGTGCCAGCAGTTTATCTCCAGGGGCTCACGGCTACACCTTC.

This chain connects TRBV6-6 to TRBJ1-1; 8 bases map to TRBD1. CDR1 is MNHNY, CDR2 SVGAGI, per germline (reference sequence). The junction had 11 bases not matched to a gene; V was cut back by 5 bases and J by 6 bases. CDR3 size: 15 residues. CDR3 nucleotides: TGTGCCAGCAGTAGAGACAGGGGCGGACTCTCTGAAGCTTTCTTT. It encodes CASSRDRGGLSEAFF.